The 2 T cell receptor beta chains below come from one sample, sequenced in a study of blood T cell repertoires in COVID-19. Libraries were prepared by immunoSEQ multiplex PCR; TCRdb keeps only in-frame clonotypes and omits some of them. The table shows 100,000 to 150,000 clones, with approximately 87% occurring only once. Material for sequencing was peripheral blood. All receptors derive from a man between 65 and 85 years old who had recovered from COVID-19.

The chain has TRBV19 and TRBJ1-2, with a possible D match to TRBD1 (5 bases). The CDR3 totals 15 residues. Looked up from germline, CDR1 is LNHDA and CDR2 is SQIVND (reference sequence). V was cut by 5 bases and J by 3 bases, with 16 bases left in between. The CDR3 is CASSRYAGSDYGYTF. The DNA of the CDR3 is TGTGCCAGTAGTCGTTATGCAGGGTCTGACTATGGCTACACCTTC.

The chain couples TRBV27 to TRBJ1-2, with 8 bases lining up with TRBD1. This CDR3 region has 14 residues. Per germline, CDR1 MNHEY and CDR2 SMNVEV (reference sequence). The junction had 7 bases not matched to a gene; V was cut back by 5 bases and J by 5 bases. The CDR3 reads CASSVDRGGYGYTF. CDR3 nucleotides: TGTGCCAGCAGTGTCGACAGGGGTGGTTATGGCTACACCTTC.